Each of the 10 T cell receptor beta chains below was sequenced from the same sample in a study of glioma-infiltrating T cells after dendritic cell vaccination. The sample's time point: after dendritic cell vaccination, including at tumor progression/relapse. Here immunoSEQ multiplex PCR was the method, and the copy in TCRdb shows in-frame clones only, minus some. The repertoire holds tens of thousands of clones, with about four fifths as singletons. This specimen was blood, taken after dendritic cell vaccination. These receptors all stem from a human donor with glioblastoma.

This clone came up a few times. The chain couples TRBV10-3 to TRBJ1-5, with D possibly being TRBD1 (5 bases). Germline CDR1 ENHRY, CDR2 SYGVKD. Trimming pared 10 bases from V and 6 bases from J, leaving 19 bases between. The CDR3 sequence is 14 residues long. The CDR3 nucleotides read TGTGCCACCCAACCTCAGGGTTTCGTTCAGCCCCAGCATTTT. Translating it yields CATQPQGFVQPQHF.

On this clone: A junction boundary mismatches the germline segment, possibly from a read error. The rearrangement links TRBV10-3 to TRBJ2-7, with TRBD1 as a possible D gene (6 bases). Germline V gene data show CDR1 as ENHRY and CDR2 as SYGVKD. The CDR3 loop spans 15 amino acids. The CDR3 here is CASSLQSGQFPEQYF. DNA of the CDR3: TGTGCCAGCAGTTTGCAATCAGGACAGTTCCCCGAGCAGTACTTC.

Written as DNA, the CDR3 is TGTGCCAGCAGTGTTCCCACCGGGAGCGGGTATGGCTACACCTTC. This codes for CASSVPTGSGYGYTF. The J gene is TRBJ1-2, the V gene TRBV6-5; D unclear. Per germline, CDR1 MNHEY and CDR2 SVGAGI. V lost 5 bases to trimming and J lost 5 bases, with 18 bases between them. The CDR3 spans 15 residues.

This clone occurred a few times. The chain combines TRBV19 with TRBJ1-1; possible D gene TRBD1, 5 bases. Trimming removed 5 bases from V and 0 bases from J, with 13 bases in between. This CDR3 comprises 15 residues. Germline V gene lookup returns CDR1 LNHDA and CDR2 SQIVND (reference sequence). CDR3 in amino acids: CASSPRTSLNTEAFF. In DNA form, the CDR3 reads TGTGCCAGTAGTCCACGGACATCCCTGAACACTGAAGCTTTCTTT. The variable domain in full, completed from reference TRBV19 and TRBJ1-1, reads DGGITQSPKYLFRKEGQNVTLSCEQNLNHDAMYWYRQDPGQGLRLIYYSQIVNDFQKGDIAEGYSVSREKKESFPLTVTSAQKNPTAFYLCASSPRTSLNTEAFFGQGTRLTVV.

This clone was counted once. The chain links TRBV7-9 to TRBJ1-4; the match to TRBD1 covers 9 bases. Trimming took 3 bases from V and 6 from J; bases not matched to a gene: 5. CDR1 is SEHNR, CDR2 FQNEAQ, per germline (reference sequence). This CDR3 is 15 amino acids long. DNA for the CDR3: TGTGCCAGCAGCTTTAGGGGGGACAGGGATGAAAAACTGTTTTTT. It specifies CASSFRGDRDEKLFF.

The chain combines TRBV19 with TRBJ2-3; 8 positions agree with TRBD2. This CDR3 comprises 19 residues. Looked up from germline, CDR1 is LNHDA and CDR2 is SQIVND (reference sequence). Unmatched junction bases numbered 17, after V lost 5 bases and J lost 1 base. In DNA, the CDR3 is TGTGCCAGTAGTCGCGGCCCCTCGGAAGCGGGGGTCCGCACAGATACGCAGTATTTT. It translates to CASSRGPSEAGVRTDTQYF.

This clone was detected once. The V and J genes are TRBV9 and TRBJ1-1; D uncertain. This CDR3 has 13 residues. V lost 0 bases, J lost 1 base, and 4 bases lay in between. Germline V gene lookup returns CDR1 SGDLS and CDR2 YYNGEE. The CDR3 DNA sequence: TGTGCCAGCAGCGTAGTCAGGAACACTGAAGCTTTCTTT. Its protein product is CASSVVRNTEAFF. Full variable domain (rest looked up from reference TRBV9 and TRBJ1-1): DSGVTQTPKHLITATGQRVTLRCSPRSGDLSVYWYQQSLDQGLQFLIQYYNGEERAKGNILERFSAQQFPDLHSELNLSSLELGDSALYFCASSVVRNTEAFFGQGTRLTVV.

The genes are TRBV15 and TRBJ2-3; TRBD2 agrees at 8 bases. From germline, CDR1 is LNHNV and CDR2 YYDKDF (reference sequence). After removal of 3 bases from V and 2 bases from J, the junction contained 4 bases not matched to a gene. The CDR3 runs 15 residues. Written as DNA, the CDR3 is TGTGCCACCAGCAGGGGACTAGTTGCCACAGATACGCAGTATTTT. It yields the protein CATSRGLVATDTQYF.

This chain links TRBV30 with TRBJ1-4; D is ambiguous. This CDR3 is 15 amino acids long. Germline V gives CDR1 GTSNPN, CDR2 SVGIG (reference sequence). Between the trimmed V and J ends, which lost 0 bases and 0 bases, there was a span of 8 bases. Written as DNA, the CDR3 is TGTGCCTGGAGTGTTCCAGGCGCAACTAATGAAAAACTGTTTTTT. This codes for CAWSVPGATNEKLFF.

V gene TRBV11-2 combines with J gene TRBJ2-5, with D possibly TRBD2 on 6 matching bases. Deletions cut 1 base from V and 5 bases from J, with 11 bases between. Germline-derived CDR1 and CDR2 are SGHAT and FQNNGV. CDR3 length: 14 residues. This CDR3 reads CASSLGGGAETQYF. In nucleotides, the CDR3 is TGTGCCAGCAGCTTAGGAGGCGGGGCGGAGACCCAGTACTTC.